The 22 T cell receptor beta chains below were found in one sample sequenced in a study of PD-L1 blockade in urothelial cancer. The method was immunoSEQ multiplex PCR; TCRdb's version includes in-frame clones alone and lacks a portion of them. Among about 130,000 clones listed, roughly 83% were seen once. The sample's time point: pretreatment peripheral blood. The material sequenced was PBMCs, taken around atezolizumab (anti-PD-L1) treatment. These TCRs come from a middle-aged man with urothelial cancer.

The chain uses TRBV6-5 and TRBJ1-1; 12 bases are shared with TRBD1. This CDR3 has 15 amino acids. CDR1 and CDR2 from the germline V gene are MNHEY and SVGAGI. J was trimmed by 6 bases and V by 5 bases; bases with no gene match: 7. CDR3 nucleotides: TGTGCCAGCAGTCGGGACAGGGGGCTGATTCCTGAAGCTTTCTTT. Translated: CASSRDRGLIPEAFF.

In this sample, this clone turned up once. The CDR3 here is CASSLTTGAYGYTF. In DNA, the CDR3 is TGTGCCAGCAGTTTAACGACAGGGGCTTATGGCTACACCTTC. The gene calls are TRBV27 and TRBJ1-2, with TRBD1 matching over 8 bases. Germline V CDR1 and CDR2: MNHEY, SMNVEV (reference sequence). The CDR3 has 14 amino acids. V was clipped by 2 bases and J by 5 bases; unmatched bases: 4.

This sequence joins TRBV23-1 and TRBJ2-7; 10 bases fit TRBD2. Being an ORF, TRBV23-1 has a function that is uncertain. The ends lost 0 bases at V and 3 bases at J; junction bases unmatched: 5. The CDR3 sequence is 16 residues long. The CDR3 loop is CASSQSNTSGIYEQYF. The CDR3 nucleotides are TGCGCCAGCAGTCAATCCAATACTAGCGGGATCTACGAGCAGTACTTC.

The chain employs TRBV5-4 and TRBJ1-1, with TRBD1 as a possible D gene (6 bases). The CDR3 totals 16 residues. The ends were cut back, 4 bases at V and 1 base at J, with 17 bases in the middle. Germline V gene data show CDR1 as SGHNT and CDR2 as YYREEE (reference sequence). This chain's CDR3 is CASSPPGTPRNTEAFF. CDR3 DNA: TGTGCCAGCAGCCCACCCGGGACACCGCGGAACACTGAAGCTTTCTTT.

This chain joins TRBV29-1 and TRBJ2-7; the D gene is possibly TRBD2 (5 bases). Trimming removed 6 bases from V and 6 bases from J, with 18 bases in between. CDR1 and CDR2 (germline): SQVTM, ANQGSEA. The CDR3 sequence is 13 residues long. The CDR3 spells CSVYRGSQSEQYF. The CDR3 region has the DNA TGCAGCGTGTATAGAGGGAGCCAAAGCGAGCAGTACTTC.

This chain connects TRBV28 to TRBJ2-7, with D tentatively TRBD2 (6 bases). CDR3 size: 14 residues. Deletions cut 6 bases from V and 6 bases from J, with 18 bases between. Germline lookup yields CDR1 MDHEN and CDR2 SYDVKM. The CDR3 DNA reads as TGTGCCAGCAGGCTCGGCGGGAATTTGGTCGAGCAGTACTTC. Amino acid sequence: CASRLGGNLVEQYF.

This clone has only one observation. This rearrangement joins TRBV14 to TRBJ2-1, with 14 positions matching TRBD2. Unmatched junction bases numbered 0, after V lost 1 base and J lost 7 bases. This CDR3 comprises 15 residues. Germline values: CDR1 SGHDN, CDR2 FVKESK. The CDR3 here is CASSQGLAGGNEQFF. In DNA, the CDR3 is TGTGCCAGCAGCCAAGGACTAGCGGGAGGGAATGAGCAGTTCTTC.

The V and J genes are TRBV7-9 and TRBJ1-5; D possibly corresponds to TRBD1 (6 bases). Trimming stripped 1 base from V and 7 bases from J, with 8 bases between. This CDR3 region has 13 residues. Germline CDR1 SEHNR, CDR2 FQNEAQ (reference sequence). Written as DNA, the CDR3 is TGTGCCAGCAGCTTAGGGACAGCCCAGCCCCAGCATTTT. Translated, it gives CASSLGTAQPQHF.

A single count supports this clone. The rearrangement uses TRBV5-1 and TRBJ2-7, with TRBD2 matching over 7 bases. V shed 7 bases, J shed 2 bases, and the junction held 9 bases outside the gene matches. The CDR3 loop spans 14 amino acids. Germline V gives CDR1 SGHRS, CDR2 YFSETQ. The CDR3 DNA reads TGCGCCAGCGCCGATGGGGGAGGGGCCTACGAGCAGTACTTC. Its protein is CASADGGGAYEQYF.

Concerning this clone: The sample holds other DNA sequences that translate to the same CDR3. This sequence joins TRBV27 and TRBJ2-7; 7 bases are a match to TRBD1. Germline CDR1 reads MNHEY; CDR2 reads SMNVEV (reference sequence). J was trimmed by 2 bases and V by 5 bases; bases with no gene match: 9. This CDR3 comprises 15 residues. The CDR3 DNA reads as TGTGCCAGCAGTCCGCGAGGGGGCGGACCCTACGAGCAGTACTTC. Its translation is CASSPRGGGPYEQYF.

The gene calls are TRBV28 and TRBJ2-7; D might be TRBD1 (6 bases). Germline loops: CDR1 MDHEN, CDR2 SYDVKM. V was trimmed by 1 base and J by 5 bases, leaving 12 bases between them. The CDR3 contains 14 residues. The CDR3 DNA is TGTGCCAGCAGTTTATCAGGGGCGAGGAACGAGCAGTACTTC. Translation gives CASSLSGARNEQYF.

This rearrangement joins TRBV7-2 to TRBJ1-6; D is unclear. V shed 1 base and J shed 14 bases, with 12 bases lying between them. This CDR3 spans 13 amino acids. Looked up from germline, CDR1 is SGHTA and CDR2 is FQGNSA. DNA for the CDR3: TGTGCCAGCAGCTTAGTGGGCACCAGGACCCTCCACTTT. Translation: CASSLVGTRTLHF.

This rearrangement joins TRBV30 to TRBJ2-1; D is perhaps TRBD2 (6 bases). Trimming cost V 3 bases and J 3 bases, with 12 bases left between them. The CDR3 is 14 residues long. Germline CDR1 GTSNPN, CDR2 SVGIG (reference sequence). The DNA for the CDR3 is TGTGCCTGGAGCGCCGGGACTCGCTACAATGAGCAGTTCTTC. Encoded protein: CAWSAGTRYNEQFF.

V usage is TRBV5-1 and J usage is TRBJ1-5; no reliable D call. CDR1 and CDR2 (germline): SGHRS, YFSETQ. CDR3 size: 15 residues. V was trimmed by 5 bases and J by 2 bases, leaving 14 bases between them. CDR3 coding DNA: TGCGCCAGCAGTCCGGAGGGCGTGGGCAATCAGCCCCAGCATTTT. This codes for CASSPEGVGNQPQHF.

The rearrangement joins TRBV4-1 to TRBJ1-4, with 7 bases matching TRBD1. V was pared by 2 bases and J by 4 bases, with 4 bases of the junction left unmatched. This CDR3 comprises 15 residues. Per germline, CDR1 MGHRA and CDR2 YSYEKL. CDR3 amino acids: CASSQRTGDNEKLFF. In DNA, the CDR3 is TGCGCCAGCAGCCAAAGGACAGGAGATAATGAAAAACTGTTTTTT.

The V and J genes are TRBV28 and TRBJ2-1; 8 bases line up with TRBD2. This CDR3 spans 14 amino acids. Trimming removed 10 bases from V and 7 bases from J; junction bases left unmatched: 12. Germline V gene lookup returns CDR1 MDHEN and CDR2 SYDVKM. The CDR3 DNA reads as TGTGCCACTGAGGGTAGCGGGAAGGGTAATGAGCAGTTCTTC. Protein product: CATEGSGKGNEQFF.

CDR3 amino acids: CASSLRRGTEAFF. The CDR3 region has the DNA TGTGCCAGCAGCTTACGGAGGGGCACTGAAGCTTTCTTT. The genes are TRBV11-1 and TRBJ1-1; possible D gene TRBD1, 5 bases. Germline CDR1 SGHAT, CDR2 FQDESV (reference sequence). V was shortened by 2 bases and J by 4 bases, with 8 bases between the two germline ends. CDR3 size: 13 residues.

About this clone: Other DNA sequences from this sample encode an identical CDR3 as well. This chain links TRBV19 with TRBJ2-1; D possibly corresponds to TRBD2 (5 bases). V gave up 1 base and J gave up 7 bases, with 8 bases separating them. The germline CDR1 and CDR2 sequences are LNHDA and SQIVND (reference sequence). The CDR3 contains 13 residues. The chain's CDR3 is CASSIGGLNEQFF. CDR3 sequence (DNA): TGTGCCAGTAGTATAGGCGGGCTAAATGAGCAGTTCTTC.

This clone was seen a few times. This chain links TRBV14 with TRBJ2-1; 11 nucleotides line up with TRBD2. V trimming: 1 base; J trimming: 8 bases; junction bases outside the gene matches: 4. The CDR3 has 15 amino acids. The germline V gene encodes CDR1 SGHDN and CDR2 FVKESK. The chain's CDR3 is CASSQVLAGAHEQFF. CDR3 in DNA: TGTGCCAGCAGCCAAGTACTAGCGGGAGCCCATGAGCAGTTCTTC.

The chain recombines TRBV27 with TRBJ1-5; no clear D gene. The CDR3 consists of 13 residues. Germline V gene sequence: CDR1 MNHEY, CDR2 SMNVEV (reference sequence). V shed 2 bases and J shed 3 bases, with 5 bases lying between them. CDR3 DNA: TGTGCCAGCAGTTTACGGGACAATCAGCCCCAGCATTTT. This translates into CASSLRDNQPQHF.

The rearrangement joins TRBV4-1 to TRBJ1-3; a weak D match, TRBD1 (5 bases). This CDR3 comprises 17 residues. Trimming cost V 4 bases and J 5 bases, with 21 bases left between them. In germline, CDR1 is MGHRA, CDR2 YSYEKL. CDR3 sequence reads: CASSRSEYDRARNTIYF. DNA for the CDR3: TGCGCCAGCAGCCGATCAGAGTACGACAGAGCACGAAACACCATATATTTT.

This chain connects TRBV7-2 to TRBJ2-5; D might be TRBD2 (5 bases). Germline V CDR1 and CDR2: SGHTA, FQGNSA. V lost 5 bases and J lost 2, with 12 bases in between. This CDR3 has 14 amino acids. The CDR3 here is CASSARRTQETQYF. The DNA for the CDR3 is TGTGCCAGCAGCGCCCGACGGACTCAAGAGACCCAGTACTTC.